In this sample, the clone carrying this T cell receptor (beta chain) turned up a few times. This entry is derived from a study of blood T cell repertoires in COVID-19. CDR3 length: 13 residues. Between the trimmed V and J ends, which lost 5 bases and 5 bases, there was a span of 12 bases. The germline CDR1 and CDR2 sequences are SGHTA and FQGTGA. Per the original data handling: Counts of nucleated cells, estimated from reference gene primer amplification, were obtained. TCRdb's copy holds only in-frame clones and misses some; the assay was immunoSEQ multiplex PCR. Clonal size and the V and J genes are those of that table, whereas D and trimming came from the DNA. The sample lists more than 50,000 clones, less than 90% seen once, with 1.9% in the top ten.

The chain is built from TRBV7-3 and TRBJ2-5, with D unclear. Input material: peripheral blood. This TCR came from an older woman with acute or convalescent COVID-19. The CDR3 DNA is TGTGCCAGCAGCCCGTTTCTGTCCGAGACCCAGTACTTC. Protein sequence: CASSPFLSETQYF.